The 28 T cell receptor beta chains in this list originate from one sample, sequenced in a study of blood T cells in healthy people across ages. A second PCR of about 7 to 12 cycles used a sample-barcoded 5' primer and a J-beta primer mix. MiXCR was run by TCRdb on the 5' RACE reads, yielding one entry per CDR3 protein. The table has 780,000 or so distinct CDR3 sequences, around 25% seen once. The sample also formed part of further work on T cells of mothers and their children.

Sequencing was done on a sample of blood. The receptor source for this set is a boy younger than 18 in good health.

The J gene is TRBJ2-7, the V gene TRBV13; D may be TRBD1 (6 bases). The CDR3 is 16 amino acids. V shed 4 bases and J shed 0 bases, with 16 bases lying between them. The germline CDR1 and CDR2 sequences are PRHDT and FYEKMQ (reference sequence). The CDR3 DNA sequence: TGTGCCAGCAGCTCCCTGGACAGACTTCTCTCCTACGAGCAGTACTTC. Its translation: CASSSLDRLLSYEQYF.

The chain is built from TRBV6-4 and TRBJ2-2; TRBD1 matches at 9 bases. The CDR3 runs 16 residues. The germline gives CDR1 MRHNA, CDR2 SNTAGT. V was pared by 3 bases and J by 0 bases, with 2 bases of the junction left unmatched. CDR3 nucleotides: TGTGCCAGCAGTGAACAGGGGGCTTCGAACACCGGGGAGCTGTTTTTT. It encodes CASSEQGASNTGELFF.

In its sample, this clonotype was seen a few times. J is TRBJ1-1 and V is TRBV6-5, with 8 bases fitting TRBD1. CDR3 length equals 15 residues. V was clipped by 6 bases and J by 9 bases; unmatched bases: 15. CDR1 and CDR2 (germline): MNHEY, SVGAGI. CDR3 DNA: TGTGCCAGCAGGGGGGAGCCGGACAGGGCGGGAAAAGCTTTCTTT. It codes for CASRGEPDRAGKAFF.

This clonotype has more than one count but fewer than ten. CDR3 region: CASRSGQADGEKLFF. The CDR3 region has the DNA TGTGCCAGCAGGAGTGGACAGGCTGATGGAGAAAAACTGTTTTTT. The chain uses TRBV27 and TRBJ1-4, with 7 bases that match TRBD1. J gave up 8 bases and V 6 bases, and 12 bases lay outside the gene matches. The CDR3 has 15 amino acids. The V gene's germline CDR1 is MNHEY and CDR2 SMNVEV (reference sequence).

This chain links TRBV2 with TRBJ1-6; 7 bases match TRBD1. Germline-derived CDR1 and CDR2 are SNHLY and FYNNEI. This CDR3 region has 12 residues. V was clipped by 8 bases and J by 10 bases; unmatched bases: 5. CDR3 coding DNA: TGTGCCAGCTCCGAACAGGGGTCACCCCTCCACTTT. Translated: CASSEQGSPLHF.

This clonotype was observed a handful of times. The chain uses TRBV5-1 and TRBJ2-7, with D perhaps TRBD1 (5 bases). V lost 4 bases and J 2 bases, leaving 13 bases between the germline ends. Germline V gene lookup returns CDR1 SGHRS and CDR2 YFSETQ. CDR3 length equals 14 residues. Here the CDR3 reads CASSMGIGAYEQYF. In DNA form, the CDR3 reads TGCGCCAGCAGCATGGGTATAGGGGCCTACGAGCAGTACTTC. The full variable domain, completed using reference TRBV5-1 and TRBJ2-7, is KAGVTQTPRYLIKTRGQQVTLSCSPISGHRSVSWYQQTPGQGLQFLFEYFSETQRNKGNFPGRFSGRQFSNSRSEMNVSTLELGDSALYLCASSMGIGAYEQYFGPGTRLTVT.

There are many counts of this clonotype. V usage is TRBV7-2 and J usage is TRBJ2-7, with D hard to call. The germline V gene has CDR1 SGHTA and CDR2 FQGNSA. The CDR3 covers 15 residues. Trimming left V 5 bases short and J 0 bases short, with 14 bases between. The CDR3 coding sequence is TGTGCCAGCAGCCGGATACGCGAAGGCTCCTACGAGCAGTACTTC. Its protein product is CASSRIREGSYEQYF.

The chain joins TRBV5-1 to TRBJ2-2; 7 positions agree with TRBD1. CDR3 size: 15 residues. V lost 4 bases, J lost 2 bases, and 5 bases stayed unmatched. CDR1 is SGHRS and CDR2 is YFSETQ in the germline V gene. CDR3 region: CASSPWDRNTGELFF. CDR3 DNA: TGCGCCAGCAGCCCCTGGGACAGAAACACCGGGGAGCTGTTTTTT.

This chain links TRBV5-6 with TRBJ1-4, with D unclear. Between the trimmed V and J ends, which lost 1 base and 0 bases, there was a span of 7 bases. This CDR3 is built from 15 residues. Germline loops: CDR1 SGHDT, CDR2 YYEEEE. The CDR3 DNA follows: TGTGCCAGCAGCTTGCGGCGGCCAACTAATGAAAAACTGTTTTTT. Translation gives CASSLRRPTNEKLFF.

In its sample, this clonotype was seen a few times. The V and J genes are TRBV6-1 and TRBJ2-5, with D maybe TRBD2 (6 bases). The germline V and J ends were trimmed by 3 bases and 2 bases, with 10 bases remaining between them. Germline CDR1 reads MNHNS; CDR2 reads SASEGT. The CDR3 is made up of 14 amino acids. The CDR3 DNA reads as TGTGCCAGCAGTGACATGGGGGGACAAGAGACCCAGTACTTC. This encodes CASSDMGGQETQYF.

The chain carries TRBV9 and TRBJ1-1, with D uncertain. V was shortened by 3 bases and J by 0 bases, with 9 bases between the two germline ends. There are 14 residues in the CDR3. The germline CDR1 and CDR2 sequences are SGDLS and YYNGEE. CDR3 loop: CASSAQPMNTEAFF. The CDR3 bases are TGTGCCAGCAGCGCCCAGCCCATGAACACTGAAGCTTTCTTT.

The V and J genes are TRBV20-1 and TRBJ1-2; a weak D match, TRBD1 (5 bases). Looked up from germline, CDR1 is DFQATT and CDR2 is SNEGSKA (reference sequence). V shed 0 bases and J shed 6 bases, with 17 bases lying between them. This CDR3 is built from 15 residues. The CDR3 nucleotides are TGCAGTGCTAGAGATAGGACAAGCGAAAGAGATGGCTACACCTTC. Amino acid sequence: CSARDRTSERDGYTF.

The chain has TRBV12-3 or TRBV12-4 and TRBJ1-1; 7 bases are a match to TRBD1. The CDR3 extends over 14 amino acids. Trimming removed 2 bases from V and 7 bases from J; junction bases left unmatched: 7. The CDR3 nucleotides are TGTGCCAGCAGTTTAACCGGGACAGTTGTTGAAGCTTTCTTT. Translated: CASSLTGTVVEAFF.

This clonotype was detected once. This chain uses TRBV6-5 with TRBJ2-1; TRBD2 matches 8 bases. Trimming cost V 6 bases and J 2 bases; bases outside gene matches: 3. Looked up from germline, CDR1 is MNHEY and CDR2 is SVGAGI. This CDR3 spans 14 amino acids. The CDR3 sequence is CASSTSGPYNEQFF. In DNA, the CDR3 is TGTGCCAGCAGCACTAGCGGACCCTACAATGAGCAGTTCTTC.

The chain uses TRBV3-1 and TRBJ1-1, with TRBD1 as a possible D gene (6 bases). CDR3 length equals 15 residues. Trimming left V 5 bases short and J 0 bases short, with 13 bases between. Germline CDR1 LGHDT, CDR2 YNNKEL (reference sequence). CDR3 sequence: CASSLPGHMNTEAFF. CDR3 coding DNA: TGTGCCAGCAGCTTGCCGGGACATATGAACACTGAAGCTTTCTTT. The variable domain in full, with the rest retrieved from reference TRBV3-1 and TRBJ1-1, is DTAVSQTPKYLVTQMGNDKSIKCEQNLGHDTMYWYKQDSKKFLKIMFSYNNKELIINETVPNRFSPKSPDKAHLNLHINSLELGDSAVYFCASSLPGHMNTEAFFGQGTRLTVV.

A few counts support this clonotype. The CDR3 loop reads CASSLYQGGEKLFF. The CDR3 DNA follows: TGTGCCAGCAGCTTATATCAGGGTGGGGAAAAACTGTTTTTT. The J gene is TRBJ1-4, the V gene TRBV7-2; tentative D call: TRBD1 (5 bases). CDR1 and CDR2 from the germline V gene are SGHTA and FQGNSA. Trimming shortened V by 2 bases and J by 8 bases, and 12 bases separated the two germline ends. The CDR3 sequence is 14 residues long.

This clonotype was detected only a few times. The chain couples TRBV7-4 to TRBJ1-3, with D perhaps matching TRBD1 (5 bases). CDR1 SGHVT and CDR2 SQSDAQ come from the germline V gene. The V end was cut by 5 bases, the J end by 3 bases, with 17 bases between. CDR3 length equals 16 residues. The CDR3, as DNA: TGTGCCAGCAGCCTACCCACAGGTCTCGGTGGAAACACCATATATTTT. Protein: CASSLPTGLGGNTIYF.

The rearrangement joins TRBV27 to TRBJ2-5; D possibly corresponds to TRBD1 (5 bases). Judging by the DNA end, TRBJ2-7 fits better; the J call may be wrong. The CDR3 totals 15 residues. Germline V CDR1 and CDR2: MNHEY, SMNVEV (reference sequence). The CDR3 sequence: CASSSRAENLYEQYF. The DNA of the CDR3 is TGTGCCAGCAGTTCCAGGGCAGAGAATCTCTACGAGCAGTACTTC.

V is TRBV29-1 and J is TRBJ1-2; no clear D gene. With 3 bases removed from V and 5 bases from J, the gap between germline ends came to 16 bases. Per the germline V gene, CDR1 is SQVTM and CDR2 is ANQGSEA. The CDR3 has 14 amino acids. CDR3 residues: CSVDSARAGYGYTF. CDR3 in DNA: TGCAGCGTTGACTCCGCTAGGGCTGGATATGGCTACACCTTC.

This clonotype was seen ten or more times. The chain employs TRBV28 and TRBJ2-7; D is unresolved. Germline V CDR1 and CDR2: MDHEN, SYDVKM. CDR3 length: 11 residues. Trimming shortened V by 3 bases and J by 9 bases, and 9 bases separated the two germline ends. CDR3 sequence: CASSLSQRQYF. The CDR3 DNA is TGTGCCAGCAGTTTGTCTCAACGGCAGTACTTC.

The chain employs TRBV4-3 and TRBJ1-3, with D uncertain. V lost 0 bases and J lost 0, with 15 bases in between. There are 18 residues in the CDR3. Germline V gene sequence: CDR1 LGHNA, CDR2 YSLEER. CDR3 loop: CASSQDSYDLYSGNTIYF. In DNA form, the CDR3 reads TGCGCCAGCAGCCAAGATAGCTACGACCTCTACTCTGGAAACACCATATATTTT.

The CDR3, as DNA: TGTGCCAGCAGCTTAACGGGCGGGATCCAAGAGACCCAGTACTTC. This sequence encodes CASSLTGGIQETQYF. The chain has TRBV7-3 and TRBJ2-5; a weak D match, TRBD2 (6 bases). Between the trimmed V and J ends, which lost 0 bases and 1 base, there was a span of 9 bases. Germline CDR1 is SGHTA and CDR2 is FQGTGA. The CDR3 length is 15 residues.

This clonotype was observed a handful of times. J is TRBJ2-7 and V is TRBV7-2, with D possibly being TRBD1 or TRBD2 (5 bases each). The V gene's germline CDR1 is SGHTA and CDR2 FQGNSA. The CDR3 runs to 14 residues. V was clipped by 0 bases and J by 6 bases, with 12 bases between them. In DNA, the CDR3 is TGTGCCAGCAGCTTAGCGGGACCCCATACCGAGCAGTACTTC. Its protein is CASSLAGPHTEQYF.

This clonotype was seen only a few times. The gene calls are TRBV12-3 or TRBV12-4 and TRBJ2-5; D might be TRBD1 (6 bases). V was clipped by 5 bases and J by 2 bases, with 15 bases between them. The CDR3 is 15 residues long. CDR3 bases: TGTGCCAGCAGTCCGCGGACAAGGGGGCAAGAGACCCAGTACTTC. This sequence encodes CASSPRTRGQETQYF.

The CDR3 loop is CASSLDLRGQYF. CDR3 nucleotide sequence: TGCGCCAGCAGCTTGGACCTTCGAGGGCAGTACTTC. The J gene is TRBJ2-7, the V gene TRBV5-1; no clear D. The ends were cut back, 0 bases at V and 9 bases at J, with 10 bases in the middle. This CDR3 has 12 residues. Germline CDR1 reads SGHRS; CDR2 reads YFSETQ.

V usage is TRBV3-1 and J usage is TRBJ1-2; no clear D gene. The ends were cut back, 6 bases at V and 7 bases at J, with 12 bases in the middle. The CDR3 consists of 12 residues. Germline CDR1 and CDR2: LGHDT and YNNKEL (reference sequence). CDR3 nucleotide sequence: TGTGCCAGCAGAATTGACTCTGGTGGCTACACCTTC. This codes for CASRIDSGGYTF.

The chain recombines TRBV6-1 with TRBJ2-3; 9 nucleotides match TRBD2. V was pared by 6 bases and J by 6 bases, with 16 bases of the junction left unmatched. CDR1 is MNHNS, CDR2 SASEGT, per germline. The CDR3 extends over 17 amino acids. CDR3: CASRSTGTSRRGDTQYF. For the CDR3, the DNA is TGTGCCAGCAGGAGCACCGGGACTAGCAGAAGGGGGGATACGCAGTATTTT.

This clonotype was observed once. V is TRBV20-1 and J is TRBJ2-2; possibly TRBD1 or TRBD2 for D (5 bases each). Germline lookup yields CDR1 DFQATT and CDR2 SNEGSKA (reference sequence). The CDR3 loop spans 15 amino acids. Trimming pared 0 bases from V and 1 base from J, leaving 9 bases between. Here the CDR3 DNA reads TGCAGTGCTAGAGATCTGGGGGAGAACACCGGGGAGCTGTTTTTT. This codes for CSARDLGENTGELFF.